Below, 4 T cell receptor beta chains from the same sample are listed, as sequenced in a study of blood T cell repertoires in COVID-19. TCRdb's copy holds only in-frame clones and misses some; the assay was immunoSEQ multiplex PCR. The data contain about 120,000 clones, roughly four fifths of them singletons. Material for sequencing was peripheral blood. The receptor source for this set is an older woman with acute or convalescent COVID-19.

V gene TRBV5-1 combines with J gene TRBJ2-2; TRBD1 matches at 7 bases. V gave up 5 bases and J gave up 1 base; unmatched junction bases: 5. This CDR3 is 15 amino acids long. CDR1 SGHRS and CDR2 YFSETQ come from the germline V gene. CDR3 sequence (DNA): TGCGCCAGCAGACCCGGGACAGAGAACACCGGGGAGCTGTTTTTT. Encoded protein: CASRPGTENTGELFF.

Here the CDR3 DNA reads TGTGCCAGCAGTGGACAGGGATTGTATGGCTACACCTTC. Amino acid sequence: CASSGQGLYGYTF. The chain combines TRBV6-6 with TRBJ1-2; TRBD1 matches at 8 bases. The CDR3 spans 13 residues. The germline V gene has CDR1 MNHNY and CDR2 SVGAGI (reference sequence). The V gene end was trimmed by 5 bases and the J gene end by 5 bases; junction bases not matched to a gene: 4.

The DNA for the CDR3 is TGTGCCAGCCGGTCCGAAGAGACCCAGTACTTC. It codes for CASRSEETQYF. V and J are TRBV12-3 or TRBV12-4 and TRBJ2-5; D is uncertain. CDR3 length: 11 amino acids. V lost 8 bases to trimming and J lost 3 bases, with 7 bases between them.

The gene calls are TRBV5-4 and TRBJ1-2; 7 positions agree with TRBD1. The CDR3 extends over 15 amino acids. Germline V gene lookup returns CDR1 SGHNT and CDR2 YYREEE (reference sequence). J lost 6 bases, V lost 4 bases, and 12 bases had no gene match. This CDR3 reads CASSPRGQAIHGYTF. The CDR3 coding sequence is TGTGCCAGCAGCCCTCGTGGACAGGCGATTCATGGCTACACCTTC.